These 16 T cell receptor beta chains share one sample of origin, sequenced in a study of blood T cell repertoires in COVID-19. The assay was immunoSEQ multiplex PCR, and TCRdb's table has in-frame clones only and misses some. The data show 200,000 to 300,000 clones, 75% to 85% seen once. Sequencing was done on a sample of peripheral blood. Receptors were obtained from a man aged 35-49 years who had recovered from COVID-19.

The V gene is TRBV9, the J gene TRBJ2-3; 14 bases align to TRBD2. Germline V gene lookup returns CDR1 SGDLS and CDR2 YYNGEE. CDR3 length: 18 amino acids. The ends lost 2 bases at V and 4 bases at J; junction bases unmatched: 9. The CDR3 coding sequence is TGTGCCAGCAGCGTCAACCCGACTAGCGGGGGGGGCCCAGATACGCAGTATTTT. This sequence encodes CASSVNPTSGGGPDTQYF.

The chain carries TRBV3-1 (or the pseudogene TRBV3-2) and TRBJ2-2, with D possibly being TRBD2 (6 bases). Germline values: CDR1 LGHDT, CDR2 YNNKEL (reference sequence). The CDR3 spans 16 residues. Trimming pared 1 base from V and 7 bases from J, leaving 16 bases between. CDR3 nucleotides: TGTGCCAGCAGCCAAGTATCGGCGGGGTACGGCGGGGAGCTGTTTTTT. Its protein is CASSQVSAGYGGELFF.

V usage is TRBV30 and J usage is TRBJ1-3; the D is unclear. This CDR3 has 13 residues. The germline V gene has CDR1 GTSNPN and CDR2 SVGIG (reference sequence). V lost 3 bases to trimming and J lost 0 bases, with 6 bases between them. CDR3 sequence: CAWSLSSGNTIYF. The CDR3 coding sequence is TGTGCCTGGAGCTTGAGCTCTGGAAACACCATATATTTT.

The rearrangement links TRBV7-9 to TRBJ2-2, with a tentative D call TRBD2 (7 bases). V lost 8 bases, J lost 6 bases, and 25 bases lay in between. This CDR3 contains 17 residues. CDR1 SEHNR and CDR2 FQNEAQ come from the germline V gene (reference sequence). The CDR3 sequence: CASVLLGGEAQAGELFF. The DNA for the CDR3 is TGTGCCAGCGTACTACTAGGGGGGGAGGCCCAGGCCGGGGAGCTGTTTTTT.

This sequence joins TRBV14 and TRBJ1-2; 7 bases are shared with TRBD1. V shed 1 base, J shed 5 bases, and the junction held 10 bases outside the gene matches. This CDR3 comprises 16 residues. Germline loops: CDR1 SGHDN, CDR2 FVKESK. CDR3: CASSQGGGGGEYGYTF. In DNA, the CDR3 is TGTGCCAGCAGCCAAGGCGGCGGAGGGGGCGAGTATGGCTACACCTTC.

The chain carries TRBV15 and TRBJ1-6; a possible D gene is TRBD1 (5 bases). Germline V gene sequence: CDR1 LNHNV, CDR2 YYDKDF (reference sequence). V shed 4 bases and J shed 5 bases, with 12 bases lying between them. This CDR3 spans 15 amino acids. The CDR3 protein is CATSTGLRDNSPLHF. The CDR3 DNA is TGTGCCACCAGCACAGGGCTTCGGGATAATTCACCCCTCCACTTT.

V gene TRBV19 combines with J gene TRBJ2-2; 7 bases map to TRBD2. Germline loops: CDR1 LNHDA, CDR2 SQIVND (reference sequence). Trimming removed 7 bases from V and 3 bases from J; junction bases left unmatched: 5. The CDR3 has 14 amino acids. The CDR3 reads CASTNGGDTGELFF. DNA of the CDR3: TGTGCCAGTACCAATGGGGGGGACACCGGGGAGCTGTTTTTT.

The V and J genes are TRBV7-2 and TRBJ1-2; a possible D gene is TRBD1 (6 bases). V lost 5 bases, J lost 0 bases, and 13 bases lay in between. Germline V lookup: CDR1 SGHTA, CDR2 FQGNSA. CDR3 size: 15 residues. As DNA, the CDR3 is TGTGCCAGCAGCGATCCGGACAGAGCTAACTATGGCTACACCTTC. Protein sequence: CASSDPDRANYGYTF.

About this clone itself: Its ends do not fully match the called genes, so a read error is possible. The rearrangement uses TRBV3-1 (or the pseudogene TRBV3-2) and TRBJ1-3; 9 nucleotides agree with TRBD1. CDR1 LGHDT and CDR2 YNNKEL come from the germline V gene (reference sequence). The CDR3 has 12 amino acids. The CDR3 region has the DNA TGTGCCAGCAGCCAAGGGGACAGGGTGGTGGATTTT. It specifies CASSQGDRVVDF.

The rearrangement links TRBV28 to TRBJ2-7; the match to TRBD2 covers 7 bases. V shed 8 bases, J shed 2 bases, and the junction held 9 bases outside the gene matches. From germline, CDR1 is MDHEN and CDR2 SYDVKM. The CDR3 extends over 14 amino acids. The CDR3 here is CASHTAGRAYEQYF. CDR3 nucleotides: TGTGCCAGCCACACAGCGGGACGGGCCTACGAGCAGTACTTC.

The rearrangement links TRBV6-2 or TRBV6-3 to TRBJ1-2; D may be TRBD1 (5 bases). V lost 2 bases and J 6 bases, leaving 13 bases between the germline ends. This CDR3 has 14 residues. Looked up from germline, CDR1 is MNHEY and CDR2 is SVGEGT. The CDR3 here is CASSYNRKGDGYTF. The CDR3 DNA follows: TGTGCCAGCAGTTACAACAGGAAAGGCGATGGCTACACCTTC.

This clone came up once. The J gene is TRBJ2-3, the V gene TRBV9; perhaps TRBD1 as D (6 bases). The CDR3 loop spans 13 amino acids. Trimming left V 5 bases short and J 2 bases short, with 9 bases between. Germline-derived CDR1 and CDR2 are SGDLS and YYNGEE. CDR3 amino acids: CASRDSFTDTQYF. The CDR3 nucleotides read TGTGCCAGCAGGGACAGCTTCACAGATACGCAGTATTTT. Supplemented by reference TRBV9 and TRBJ2-3, the full variable domain reads DSGVTQTPKHLITATGQRVTLRCSPRSGDLSVYWYQQSLDQGLQFLIQYYNGEERAKGNILERFSAQQFPDLHSELNLSSLELGDSALYFCASRDSFTDTQYFGPGTRLTVL.

The chain carries TRBV21-1 and TRBJ1-2; TRBD1 is the table's D call, not checked against the DNA. TRBV21-1 is given as a pseudogene. CDR3 size: 13 residues. This CDR3 is CASRTGTFRGYTF. The CDR3 nucleotides read TGTGCCAGCCGGACAGGGACGTTCCGTGGCTACACCTTC.

The genes are TRBV9 and TRBJ2-3; D gene uncertain. This CDR3 has 13 amino acids. Germline-derived CDR1 and CDR2 are SGDLS and YYNGEE. V lost 4 bases, J lost 6 bases, and 12 bases lay in between. CDR3 in DNA: TGTGCCAGCAGCCCCCAGGTCTCCGATACGCAGTATTTT. This sequence encodes CASSPQVSDTQYF. The full variable domain, its missing parts supplied by reference TRBV9 and TRBJ2-3, is DSGVTQTPKHLITATGQRVTLRCSPRSGDLSVYWYQQSLDQGLQFLIQYYNGEERAKGNILERFSAQQFPDLHSELNLSSLELGDSALYFCASSPQVSDTQYFGPGTRLTVL.

The chain employs TRBV7-2 and TRBJ1-4; D gene uncertain. The CDR3 runs to 15 residues. Germline CDR1 SGHTA, CDR2 FQGNSA. The V end lost 0 bases, the J end lost 3 bases, and 8 bases lay between the germline ends. The CDR3 sequence is CASSLAIGANEKLFF. The CDR3 DNA sequence: TGTGCCAGCAGCTTAGCCATTGGAGCTAATGAAAAACTGTTTTTT.

This chain joins TRBV3-1 (or the pseudogene TRBV3-2) and TRBJ2-5, with 10 bases that match TRBD1. The V and J ends lost 4 bases and 5 bases, in that order; junction bases with no gene match: 7. The CDR3 sequence is 15 residues long. Looked up from germline, CDR1 is LGHDT and CDR2 is YNNKEL (reference sequence). The CDR3 DNA sequence: TGTGCCAGCAGCCGCCGATGGACAGGGGGGGAGACCCAGTACTTC. This gives the protein CASSRRWTGGETQYF.